This TCR beta chain is drawn from a study of Tregs in tolerant kidney transplant recipients. CDR3 length: 18 amino acids. V lost 3 bases and J lost 5; bases outside the gene matches: 15. The germline CDR1 and CDR2 sequences are GTSNPN and SVGIG (reference sequence). Unstimulated regulatory T cells (CD4+CD25+CD127-), CD4+CD25- non-regulatory cells, CD4 and CD8 cells were FACS-sorted from thawed PBMCs. Note on this clone: What it binds is not known. Sequencing ends 3 residues short of the CDR3 end; the germline J gene provides the rest.

Using immunoSEQ multiplex PCR, the repertoire was profiled, and TCRdb retains in-frame clones only, with some absent. The repertoire table contains 25,000 to 35,000 clones. Study outcomes and limitations: Few patients were studied, so findings need validation in larger groups. Biological reproducibility was not directly addressed, but technical replication error appeared minimal.

The V call is TRBV30, the J call TRBJ1-4; 10 nucleotides line up with TRBD1. This receptor was taken from a human donor who received a combined kidney and bone marrow transplant. The starting material was CD8+ T cells from blood, obtained before the transplant. The covered CDR3 bases are TGTGCCTGGAGGGCCAGACAGGGGGCTTGGAACTTGAATGAAAAA. Protein sequence: CAWRARQGAWNLNEK. The entire CDR3 is CAWRARQGAWNLNEKLFF.